This T cell receptor beta chain is from a study of OX40 agonist ivuxolimab in advanced cancers. Study background: Ivuxolimab doses were 0.01, 0.1, 0.3, 1.5, 3 or 10 mg/kg every 2 weeks. Earlier anti-PD-1, anti-PD-L1 or anti-CTLA-4 therapy was permitted; 30% to 50% had received some. Whole-study findings and limits: Patients who responded partially at 0.1-3.0 mg/kg showed clonal expansion ranking among the lowest.

In regard to this clone: No antigen is known for it.

The table came from immunoSEQ multiplex PCR; TCRdb's copy has only in-frame clones and leaves some out. The data contain about 42,000 clones, under 90% of them singletons. CDR3 size: 14 residues. Germline V gives CDR1 LNHDA, CDR2 SQIVND (reference sequence). J was trimmed by 5 bases and V by 5 bases; bases with no gene match: 4. The chain employs TRBV19 and TRBJ2-3; 10 bases map to TRBD2. The origin of this receptor is an adult with an advanced solid tumor such as melanoma, head and neck, liver or kidney cancer. The sequencing here drew on CD4+ or CD8+ T cells sorted from blood, taken in a trial of the OX40 agonist ivuxolimab. CDR3 protein: CASSEASGRDTQYF. The CDR3, as DNA: TGTGCCAGTAGTGAAGCTAGCGGGAGAGATACGCAGTATTTT.